Below are 19 T cell receptor beta chains sequenced from a single sample in a study of T cell responses to AZD1222 COVID-19 vaccine. Some clones are missing from TCRdb's copy, which holds only in-frame ones; the method was immunoSEQ multiplex PCR. The sample carries about 150,000 clones, about 89% recorded once. The sequencing used peripheral blood, collected 28 days after the second dose of the MenACWY control vaccine. The receptors were gathered from an adult who received the MenACWY meningococcal vaccine as a control.

V and J are TRBV3-1 (or the pseudogene TRBV3-2) and TRBJ2-3; 8 bases map to TRBD1. The junction had 3 bases not matched to a gene; V was cut back by 0 bases and J by 10 bases. The CDR3 is 13 residues long. Germline CDR1 LGHDT, CDR2 YNNKEL (reference sequence). Here the CDR3 reads CASSQDGQGAQYF. The CDR3 region has the DNA TGTGCCAGCAGCCAAGACGGACAGGGTGCGCAGTATTTT.

This clone was picked up one time. V and J are TRBV13 and TRBJ1-1, with D possibly matching TRBD1 (6 bases). The CDR3 contains 16 residues. The ends were cut back, 1 base at V and 2 bases at J, with 14 bases in the middle. CDR1 is PRHDT, CDR2 FYEKMQ, per germline (reference sequence). CDR3 loop: CASSLVSRGFNTEAFF. The CDR3, as DNA: TGTGCCAGCAGCTTAGTTTCTAGGGGGTTCAACACTGAAGCTTTCTTT. The full variable domain, rest sourced from reference TRBV13 and TRBJ1-1, is AAGVIQSPRHLIKEKRETATLKCYPIPRHDTVYWYQQGPGQDPQFLISFYEKMQSDKGSIPDRFSAQQFSDYHSELNMSSLELGDSALYFCASSLVSRGFNTEAFFGQGTRLTVV.

The rearrangement joins TRBV19 to TRBJ2-7, with D unclear. V lost 3 bases, J lost 4 bases, and 13 bases lay in between. Germline values: CDR1 LNHDA, CDR2 SQIVND (reference sequence). This CDR3 has 14 residues. Written as DNA, the CDR3 is TGTGCCAGTAGTATCACGGCTGCCGGGTACGAGCAGTACTTC. Its protein product is CASSITAAGYEQYF.

CDR3 in DNA: TGCGCCAGCAGCTTGGTTGGCGGGTCTAGCACAGATACGCAGTATTTT. Residues: CASSLVGGSSTDTQYF. This chain connects TRBV5-1 to TRBJ2-3; D may be TRBD2 (5 bases). Trimming stripped 0 bases from V and 0 bases from J, with 11 bases between. CDR3 size: 16 residues. Germline assignment: CDR1 SGHRS and CDR2 YFSETQ.

The chain joins TRBV24-1 to TRBJ1-2; the D gene is possibly TRBD1 (5 bases). Per the germline V gene, CDR1 is KGHDR and CDR2 is SFDVKD. The CDR3 extends over 13 amino acids. The ends were cut back, 9 bases at V and 4 bases at J, with 14 bases in the middle. The CDR3 DNA sequence: TGTGCCACCTCCCCGAGGGACGCCTATGGCTACACCTTC. It yields the protein CATSPRDAYGYTF.

This clone came up a few times. The chain is built from TRBV7-8 and TRBJ2-7; the D gene is possibly TRBD2 (5 bases). The CDR3 is 15 amino acids. V lost 1 base, J lost 0 bases, and 10 bases lay in between. Germline V lookup: CDR1 SGHVS, CDR2 FQNEAQ. The CDR3 loop reads CASSLGWTPSYEQYF. CDR3 coding DNA: TGTGCCAGCAGCTTAGGTTGGACTCCCTCCTACGAGCAGTACTTC.

This chain connects TRBV6-5 to TRBJ2-5; 9 positions match TRBD1. CDR3 length: 14 residues. Germline trimming cut 6 bases from V and 2 bases from J; bases unmatched to any gene: 4. Germline lookup yields CDR1 MNHEY and CDR2 SVGAGI. The CDR3 loop is CASRTGTGQETQYF. CDR3 sequence (DNA): TGTGCCAGCAGAACCGGGACAGGGCAAGAGACCCAGTACTTC.

The CDR3 sequence is CASRLHTEAFF. CDR3 in DNA: TGCGCCAGCAGACTCCACACTGAAGCTTTCTTT. J is TRBJ1-1 and V is TRBV5-1; no reliable D call. Deletions cut 5 bases from V and 3 bases from J, with 5 bases between. Germline CDR1 and CDR2: SGHRS and YFSETQ. The length of the CDR3 is 11 residues.

The chain is built from TRBV6-5 and TRBJ1-1; D not resolved. Trimming took 5 bases from V and 1 from J, leaving 11 bases between them. From germline, CDR1 is MNHEY and CDR2 SVGAGI. The CDR3 is 14 residues long. In nucleotides, the CDR3 is TGTGCCAGCAGTCTAACTAGGCGGAACACTGAAGCTTTCTTT. Translated, it gives CASSLTRRNTEAFF.

This clone was seen just once. The chain carries TRBV6-4 and TRBJ2-3, with 10 bases matching TRBD2. This CDR3 is built from 15 residues. Germline V gene data show CDR1 as MRHNA and CDR2 as SNTAGT. Trimming took 6 bases from V and 2 from J; bases not matched to a gene: 5. The DNA for the CDR3 is TGTGCCAGCAGCCCTAGCGGGGGACCCACAGATACGCAGTATTTT. The encoded protein is CASSPSGGPTDTQYF.

The genes are TRBV6-5 and TRBJ1-6; 7 bases agree with TRBD1. Germline V lookup: CDR1 MNHEY, CDR2 SVGAGI. With 5 bases clipped from V and 7 bases from J, the junction kept 5 bases outside the gene matches. The length of the CDR3 is 14 residues. CDR3 protein: CASSQTGANSPLHF. The CDR3, as DNA: TGTGCCAGCAGTCAAACAGGGGCAAATTCACCCCTCCACTTT.

This chain connects TRBV6-5 to TRBJ2-7, with 8 bases lining up with TRBD1. Germline loops: CDR1 MNHEY, CDR2 SVGAGI. V shed 4 bases, J shed 1 base, and the junction held 3 bases outside the gene matches. The CDR3 covers 14 residues. The CDR3 coding sequence is TGTGCCAGCAGTTCCTACAGGGGGTCCTACGAGCAGTACTTC. The encoded protein is CASSSYRGSYEQYF.

This clone occurred once. J is TRBJ2-6 and V is TRBV9, with a possible D match to TRBD1 (5 bases). Trimming removed 0 bases at V and 0 bases at J, with 7 bases between. This CDR3 contains 16 residues. From germline, CDR1 is SGDLS and CDR2 YYNGEE. The CDR3 region is CASSVVQGSGANVLTF. In nucleotides, the CDR3 is TGTGCCAGCAGCGTAGTTCAGGGCTCTGGGGCCAACGTCCTGACTTTC.

CDR3 residues: CASSAAGTSVHEQFF. The CDR3 DNA sequence: TGTGCCAGTAGTGCGGCCGGGACTAGCGTACATGAGCAGTTCTTC. V is TRBV19 and J is TRBJ2-1; 10 nucleotides agree with TRBD2. The CDR3 loop spans 15 amino acids. With 5 bases clipped from V and 8 bases from J, the junction kept 9 bases outside the gene matches. Germline V lookup: CDR1 LNHDA, CDR2 SQIVND (reference sequence).

The chain joins TRBV18 to TRBJ2-4, with D uncertain. Trimming shortened V by 4 bases and J by 5 bases, and 18 bases separated the two germline ends. The CDR3 loop spans 16 amino acids. Germline V gene lookup returns CDR1 KGHSH and CDR2 LQKENI. CDR3 in DNA: TGTGCCAGCTCACTAACAATATCGGAGCAACAAAACATTCAGTACTTC. Translating it yields CASSLTISEQQNIQYF.

The chain couples TRBV7-2 to TRBJ1-1; D gene uncertain. Germline V gene sequence: CDR1 SGHTA, CDR2 FQGNSA. V was cut by 5 bases and J by 3 bases, with 10 bases left in between. The CDR3 consists of 13 residues. The CDR3 is CASSAGWYTEAFF. The CDR3 nucleotides are TGTGCCAGCAGCGCCGGGTGGTACACTGAAGCTTTCTTT.

Only one count was recorded for this clone. The chain uses TRBV7-3 and TRBJ2-1; D is uncertain. The CDR3 runs 13 residues. The V gene's germline CDR1 is SGHTA and CDR2 FQGTGA. The germline V and J ends were trimmed by 5 bases and 11 bases, with 16 bases remaining between them. The CDR3 region has the DNA TGTGCCAGCAGCCCCACCCCTGGCGGCAAGCAGTTCTTC. Its protein product is CASSPTPGGKQFF.

The CDR3 sequence: CASRLVVWSAGPWDNSPLHF. The CDR3 DNA sequence: TGTGCAAGTCGCTTAGTCGTCTGGAGTGCAGGGCCATGGGATAATTCACCCCTCCACTTT. The J gene is TRBJ1-6, the V gene TRBV12-2; the table's D call, TRBD1, was not checked against the DNA. TRBV12-2 has pseudogene status. This CDR3 is built from 20 residues.

This clone was picked up a small number of times. The gene calls are TRBV3-1 (or the pseudogene TRBV3-2) and TRBJ1-6, with D hard to call. Per the germline V gene, CDR1 is LGHDT and CDR2 is YNNKEL (reference sequence). The CDR3 loop spans 12 amino acids. Trimming pared 0 bases from V and 13 bases from J, leaving 7 bases between. The CDR3 region has the DNA TGTGCCAGCAGCCAAGAGGGGTACCCCCTCCACTTT. Its translation: CASSQEGYPLHF.